These 23 T cell receptor beta chains came from one sample sequenced in a study of OX40 agonist ivuxolimab in advanced cancers. The data were produced by immunoSEQ multiplex PCR, yet TCRdb's version contains in-frame clones alone and is incomplete. The repertoire holds roughly 80,000 clones, with about 92% as singletons. Source: CD4+ or CD8+ T cells sorted from blood, taken in a trial of the OX40 agonist ivuxolimab. These receptors were collected from an adult with an advanced solid tumor such as melanoma, head and neck, liver or kidney cancer.

The chain joins TRBV9 to TRBJ2-3, with TRBD1 matching over 7 bases. There are 15 residues in the CDR3. Looked up from germline, CDR1 is SGDLS and CDR2 is YYNGEE. The junction had 6 bases not matched to a gene; V was cut back by 0 bases and J by 5 bases. The CDR3 DNA sequence: TGTGCCAGCAGCGTAGAGGGACAGATTTTAGATACGCAGTATTTT. The encoded protein is CASSVEGQILDTQYF.

The rearrangement links TRBV27 to TRBJ2-1; TRBD2 agrees at 7 bases. Germline V CDR1 and CDR2: MNHEY, SMNVEV (reference sequence). V shed 6 bases, J shed 6 bases, and the junction held 5 bases outside the gene matches. The CDR3 has 13 residues. The CDR3 protein is CASSHGTINEQFF. CDR3 DNA sequence: TGTGCCAGCAGCCACGGGACTATCAATGAGCAGTTCTTC.

V usage is TRBV6-5 and J usage is TRBJ2-5; weak D call: TRBD1 (6 bases). The CDR3 contains 15 residues. V lost 7 bases and J 0 bases, leaving 15 bases between the germline ends. Germline V gene sequence: CDR1 MNHEY, CDR2 SVGAGI. The CDR3 sequence: CASTPAGAYQETQYF. CDR3 DNA sequence: TGTGCCAGCACCCCCGCAGGGGCATACCAAGAGACCCAGTACTTC.

This clone was seen more than once but under ten times. The gene calls are TRBV25-1 and TRBJ2-1; possibly TRBD1 or TRBD2 for D (6 bases each). The CDR3 contains 15 residues. Trimming took 3 bases from V and 4 from J, leaving 13 bases between them. The V gene's germline CDR1 is MGHDK and CDR2 SYGVNS. The CDR3 DNA sequence: TGTGCCAGCAGTGAGGGGGGCCGCATATACAATGAGCAGTTCTTC. This codes for CASSEGGRIYNEQFF.

The CDR3: CSVQQGRETQYF. The CDR3 DNA follows: TGCAGCGTCCAACAGGGGAGAGAGACCCAGTACTTC. The chain couples TRBV29-1 to TRBJ2-5; TRBD1 matches at 7 bases. The germline V gene has CDR1 SQVTM and CDR2 ANQGSEA. The CDR3 is 12 residues long. Unmatched junction bases numbered 5, after V lost 6 bases and J lost 4 bases.

The rearrangement links TRBV2 to TRBJ1-2; the D gene is possibly TRBD1 (5 bases). The CDR3 is made up of 14 amino acids. The V and J ends lost 6 bases and 2 bases respectively, with 13 bases between them. Germline V lookup: CDR1 SNHLY, CDR2 FYNNEI. The CDR3 nucleotides read TGTGCCAGCAGGAGACCACAGGAGAACTATGGCTACACCTTC. Protein: CASRRPQENYGYTF.

The rearrangement joins TRBV9 to TRBJ1-4, with D possibly matching TRBD1 (6 bases). From germline, CDR1 is SGDLS and CDR2 YYNGEE. The CDR3 is 16 amino acids. V lost 0 bases to trimming and J lost 5 bases, with 14 bases between them. Here the CDR3 reads CASSVDGGEGNEKLFF. The CDR3, as DNA: TGTGCCAGCAGCGTAGACGGGGGCGAGGGAAATGAAAAACTGTTTTTT.

For the CDR3, the DNA is TGCAGCGTTATTCCGGGACAGGGAGGATATGGCTACACCTTC. Translating gives CSVIPGQGGYGYTF. The chain has TRBV29-1 and TRBJ1-2; 9 bases line up with TRBD1. The CDR3 runs to 14 residues. V lost 5 bases and J lost 5; bases outside the gene matches: 9. Germline V gene lookup returns CDR1 SQVTM and CDR2 ANQGSEA.

V and J are TRBV4-3 and TRBJ2-2, with D perhaps TRBD1 or TRBD2 (5 bases each). Per the germline V gene, CDR1 is LGHNA and CDR2 is YSLEER. This CDR3 comprises 15 residues. The V gene lost 0 bases and the J gene lost 1 base, with 6 bases spanning the gap. The CDR3 bases are TGCGCCAGCAGCCAAGATGGGGGGAACACCGGGGAGCTGTTTTTT. This codes for CASSQDGGNTGELFF.

This chain links TRBV19 with TRBJ1-1, with 11 bases that match TRBD1. Per germline, CDR1 LNHDA and CDR2 SQIVND (reference sequence). The CDR3 contains 16 residues. Germline trimming cut 8 bases from V and 3 bases from J; bases unmatched to any gene: 11. This CDR3 is CASFYPGQGGDTEAFF. As DNA, the CDR3 is TGTGCCAGTTTTTATCCGGGACAGGGGGGAGACACTGAAGCTTTCTTT.

This sequence joins TRBV6-1 and TRBJ2-7; 9 bases agree with TRBD2. The V segment lost 7 bases and the J segment 3 bases; nucleotides outside the gene matches: 4. The CDR3 runs to 13 residues. Germline-derived CDR1 and CDR2 are MNHNS and SASEGT. Here the CDR3 DNA reads TGTGCCAGCACTAGCGGGGATCGCTACGAGCAGTACTTC. Encoded protein: CASTSGDRYEQYF.

This clone was seen once. This chain joins TRBV2 and TRBJ2-5; possible D gene TRBD2, 5 bases. Deletions cut 2 bases from V and 2 bases from J, with 12 bases between. Per the germline V gene, CDR1 is SNHLY and CDR2 is FYNNEI. CDR3 length: 15 residues. This CDR3 reads CASSEMPSGQETQYF. In DNA, the CDR3 is TGTGCCAGCAGTGAAATGCCCAGCGGACAAGAGACCCAGTACTTC.

V is TRBV7-8 and J is TRBJ2-1; TRBD1 is a possible D gene (6 bases). This CDR3 is built from 15 residues. The germline CDR1 and CDR2 sequences are SGHVS and FQNEAQ. V gave up 4 bases and J gave up 10 bases, with 20 bases separating them. CDR3 nucleotides: TGTGCCAGCAGCTCCCTTGGGACAAGACCCATGGAGCAGTTCTTC. Translation: CASSSLGTRPMEQFF.

The chain uses TRBV4-3 and TRBJ2-7; possibly TRBD1 for D (7 bases). This CDR3 comprises 15 residues. Trimming removed 1 base from V and 3 bases from J, with 13 bases in between. Per the germline V gene, CDR1 is LGHNA and CDR2 is YSLEER. CDR3 amino acids: CASSQVAGGGYEQYF. Written as DNA, the CDR3 is TGCGCCAGCAGCCAAGTAGCAGGGGGAGGCTACGAGCAGTACTTC.

The V and J genes are TRBV5-1 and TRBJ2-1, with 8 bases identical to TRBD2. Germline trimming cut 3 bases from V and 3 bases from J; bases unmatched to any gene: 2. This CDR3 comprises 14 residues. Germline V gives CDR1 SGHRS, CDR2 YFSETQ. The CDR3 protein is CASSWGLGYNEQFF. For the CDR3, the DNA is TGCGCCAGCAGCTGGGGACTAGGCTACAATGAGCAGTTCTTC.

There are a few counts of this clone. CDR3 protein: CASSLAKDGHSPNSPLHF. CDR3 DNA: TGCGCCAGCAGCTTGGCCAAGGATGGTCACAGCCCTAATTCACCCCTCCACTTT. This rearrangement joins TRBV5-1 to TRBJ1-6, with no clear D. Trimming cost V 0 bases and J 6 bases, with 19 bases left between them. The length of the CDR3 is 18 residues. Germline V gene lookup returns CDR1 SGHRS and CDR2 YFSETQ.

This chain connects TRBV2 to TRBJ2-7, with D tentatively TRBD1 or TRBD2 (5 bases each). V lost 1 base to trimming and J lost 6 bases, with 13 bases between them. CDR3 length: 14 amino acids. Germline loops: CDR1 SNHLY, CDR2 FYNNEI. CDR3 amino acids: CASSEESGTSEQYF. In nucleotides, the CDR3 is TGTGCCAGCAGTGAAGAGTCAGGGACCAGCGAGCAGTACTTC.

The chain links TRBV4-1 to TRBJ2-5; the match to TRBD1 covers 8 bases. The V and J ends lost 1 base and 4 bases, in that order; junction bases with no gene match: 5. The CDR3 totals 15 residues. Germline CDR1 and CDR2: MGHRA and YSYEKL. The CDR3: CASSQAGGMGETQYF. DNA for the CDR3: TGCGCCAGCAGCCAAGCAGGGGGCATGGGAGAGACCCAGTACTTC.

Written as DNA, the CDR3 is TGTGCCAGCAAAATAGTAGGCAGGGTCCAAGAGACCCAGTACTTC. Protein sequence: CASKIVGRVQETQYF. The chain joins TRBV11-2 to TRBJ2-5, with D perhaps matching TRBD1 (5 bases). The germline gives CDR1 SGHAT, CDR2 FQNNGV. Trimming pared 7 bases from V and 1 base from J, leaving 16 bases between. CDR3 size: 15 residues.

This sequence joins TRBV7-2 and TRBJ2-7, with TRBD1 as a possible D gene (6 bases). Trimming stripped 5 bases from V and 2 bases from J, with 16 bases between. CDR1 and CDR2 from the germline V gene are SGHTA and FQGNSA. The CDR3 sequence is 15 residues long. The chain's CDR3 is CASSPVGGEAYEQYF. The CDR3 nucleotides are TGTGCCAGCAGCCCGGTAGGGGGTGAGGCCTACGAGCAGTACTTC.

The chain combines TRBV6-5 with TRBJ2-1; no reliable D call. Looked up from germline, CDR1 is MNHEY and CDR2 is SVGAGI. The CDR3 covers 12 residues. The V end lost 2 bases, the J end lost 6 bases, and 5 bases lay between the germline ends. The CDR3 reads CASSYGANEQFF. CDR3 DNA: TGTGCCAGCAGTTACGGTGCCAATGAGCAGTTCTTC.

This chain connects TRBV11-2 to TRBJ2-2; 7 bases are a match to TRBD2. The CDR3 consists of 17 residues. After removal of 3 bases from V and 5 bases from J, the junction contained 12 bases not matched to a gene. The germline V gene has CDR1 SGHAT and CDR2 FQNNGV. The CDR3 nucleotides are TGTGCCAGCAGCTTCTCCCGCGGGGGATACCCAACCGGGGAGCTGTTTTTT. Amino acids: CASSFSRGGYPTGELFF. Full variable domain (missing parts from reference TRBV11-2 and TRBJ2-2): EAGVAQSPRYKIIEKRQSVAFWCNPISGHATLYWYQQILGQGPKLLIQFQNNGVVDDSQLPKDRFSAERLKGVDSTLKIQPAKLEDSAVYLCASSFSRGGYPTGELFFGEGSRLTVL.

The chain is built from TRBV27 and TRBJ2-1; TRBD2 matches 7 bases. The junction had 4 bases not matched to a gene; V was cut back by 2 bases and J by 6 bases. The CDR3 contains 14 residues. Germline CDR1 and CDR2: MNHEY and SMNVEV (reference sequence). The CDR3 nucleotides read TGTGCCAGCAGTTTAATGGTAGCGGGCAATGAGCAGTTCTTC. Residues: CASSLMVAGNEQFF.